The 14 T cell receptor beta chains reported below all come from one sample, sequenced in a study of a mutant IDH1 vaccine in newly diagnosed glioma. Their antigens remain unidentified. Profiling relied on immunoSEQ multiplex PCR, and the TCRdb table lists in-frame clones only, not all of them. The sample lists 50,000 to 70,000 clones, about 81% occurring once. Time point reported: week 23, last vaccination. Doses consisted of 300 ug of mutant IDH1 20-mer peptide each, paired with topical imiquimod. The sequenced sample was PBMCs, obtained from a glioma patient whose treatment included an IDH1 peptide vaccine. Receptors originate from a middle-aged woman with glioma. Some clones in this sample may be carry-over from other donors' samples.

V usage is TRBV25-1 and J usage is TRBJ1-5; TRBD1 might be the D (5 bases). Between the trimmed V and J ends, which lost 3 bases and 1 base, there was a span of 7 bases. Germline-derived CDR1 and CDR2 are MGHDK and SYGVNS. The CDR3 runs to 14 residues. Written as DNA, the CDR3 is TGTGCCAGCAGTGATTGGGGGAGCAATCAGCCCCAGCATTTT. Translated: CASSDWGSNQPQHF.

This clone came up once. The CDR3 reads CASSEWGQTYEQYF. The CDR3 coding sequence is TGTGCCAGCAGTGAATGGGGCCAGACCTACGAGCAGTACTTC. The genes are TRBV2 and TRBJ2-7; D possibly corresponds to TRBD1 (5 bases). CDR1 is SNHLY, CDR2 FYNNEI, per germline. The V end lost 2 bases, the J end lost 2 bases, and 10 bases lay between the germline ends. This CDR3 is 14 amino acids long.

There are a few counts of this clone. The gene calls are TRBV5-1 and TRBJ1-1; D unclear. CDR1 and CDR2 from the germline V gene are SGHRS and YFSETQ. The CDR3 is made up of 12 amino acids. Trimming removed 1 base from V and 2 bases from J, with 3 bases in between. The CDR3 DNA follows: TGCGCCAGCAGCTTGACCAACACTGAAGCTTTCTTT. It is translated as CASSLTNTEAFF.

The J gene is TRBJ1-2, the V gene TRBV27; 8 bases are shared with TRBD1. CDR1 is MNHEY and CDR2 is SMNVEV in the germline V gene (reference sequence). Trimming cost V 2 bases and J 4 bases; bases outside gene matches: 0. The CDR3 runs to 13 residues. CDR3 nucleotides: TGTGCCAGCAGTTTAGGACAGGGCTATGGCTACACCTTC. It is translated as CASSLGQGYGYTF.

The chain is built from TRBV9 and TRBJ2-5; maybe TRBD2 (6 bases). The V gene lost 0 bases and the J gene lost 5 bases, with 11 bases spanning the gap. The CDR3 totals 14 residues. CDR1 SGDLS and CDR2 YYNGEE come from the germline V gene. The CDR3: CASSVVGGAETQYF. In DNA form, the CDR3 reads TGTGCCAGCAGCGTAGTGGGCGGGGCCGAGACCCAGTACTTC.

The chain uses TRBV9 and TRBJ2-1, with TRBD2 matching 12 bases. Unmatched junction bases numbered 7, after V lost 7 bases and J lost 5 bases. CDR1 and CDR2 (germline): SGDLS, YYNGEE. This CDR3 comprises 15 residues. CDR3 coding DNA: TGTGCCAGCGGGGAATCTAGCGGGGGGGACAATGAGCAGTTCTTC. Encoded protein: CASGESSGGDNEQFF.

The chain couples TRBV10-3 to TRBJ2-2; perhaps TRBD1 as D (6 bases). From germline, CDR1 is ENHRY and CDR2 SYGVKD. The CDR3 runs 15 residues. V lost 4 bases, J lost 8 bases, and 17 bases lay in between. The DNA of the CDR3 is TGTGCCATCAGTGGGACAGCGACGGCCGGAGGGGAGCTGTTTTTT. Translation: CAISGTATAGGELFF.

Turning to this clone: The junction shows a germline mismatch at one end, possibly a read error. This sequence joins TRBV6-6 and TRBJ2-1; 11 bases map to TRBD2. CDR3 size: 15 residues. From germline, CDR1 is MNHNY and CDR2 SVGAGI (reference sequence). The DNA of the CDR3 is TGTGCCGGCAGTCGGCCGGGACTAGCGGACAATGAGCAGTTCTTC. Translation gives CAGSRPGLADNEQFF.

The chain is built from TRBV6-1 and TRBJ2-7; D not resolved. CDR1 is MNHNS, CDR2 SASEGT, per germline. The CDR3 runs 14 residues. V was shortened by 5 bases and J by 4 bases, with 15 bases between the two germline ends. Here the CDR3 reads CASSITGPTYEQYF. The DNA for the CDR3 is TGTGCCAGCAGTATAACCGGGCCGACGTACGAGCAGTACTTC.

The CDR3 nucleotides read TGTGCCAGCAGAGACAGTCTCAGCTACACCTTC. Its translation: CASRDSLSYTF. The chain links TRBV27 to TRBJ1-2; D perhaps matches TRBD1 (5 bases). From germline, CDR1 is MNHEY and CDR2 SMNVEV (reference sequence). The CDR3 contains 11 residues. V lost 6 bases and J 9 bases, leaving 11 bases between the germline ends.

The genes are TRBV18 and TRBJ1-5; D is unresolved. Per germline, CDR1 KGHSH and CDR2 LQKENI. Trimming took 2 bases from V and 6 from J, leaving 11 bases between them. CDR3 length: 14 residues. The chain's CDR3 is CASSPVQRSQPQHF. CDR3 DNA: TGTGCCAGCTCACCAGTACAGCGGAGTCAGCCCCAGCATTTT.

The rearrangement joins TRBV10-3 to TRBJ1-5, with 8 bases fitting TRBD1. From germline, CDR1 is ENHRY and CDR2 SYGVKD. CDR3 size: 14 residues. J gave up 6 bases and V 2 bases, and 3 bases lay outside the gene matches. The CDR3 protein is CAISEDRGGQPQHF. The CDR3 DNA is TGTGCCATCAGTGAGGACAGGGGAGGTCAGCCCCAGCATTTT.

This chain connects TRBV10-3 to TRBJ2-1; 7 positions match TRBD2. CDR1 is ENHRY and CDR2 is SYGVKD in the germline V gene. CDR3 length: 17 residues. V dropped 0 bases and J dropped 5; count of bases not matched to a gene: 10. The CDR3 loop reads CAISESQASGDNNEQFF. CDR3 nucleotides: TGTGCCATCAGTGAGTCGCAGGCTAGCGGAGACAACAATGAGCAGTTCTTC.

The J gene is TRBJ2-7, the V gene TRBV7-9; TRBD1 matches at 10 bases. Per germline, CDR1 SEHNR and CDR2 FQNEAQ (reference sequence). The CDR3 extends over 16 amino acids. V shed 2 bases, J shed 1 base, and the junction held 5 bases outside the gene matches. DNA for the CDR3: TGTGCCAGCAGCTTACGCGGACAGGGGGGGTCCTACGAGCAGTACTTC. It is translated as CASSLRGQGGSYEQYF.